Below, 17 T cell receptor beta chains from the same sample are listed, as sequenced in a study of blood T cell repertoires in COVID-19 (dated by TCRdb to the early 2020s). The protocol used for the library was the immunoSEQ multiplex PCR assay. Here the immuneACCESS table is served through TCRdb, limited to in-frame sequences with V and J called. Missing clones are a known gap in these copies; in checked studies unresolved V genes cover under half, and the rest lacks a known reason. This sample comprises approximately 110,000 clones, around 64% of them detected only once. Around 0.9% of the sample is in the top ten clones. The sample consisted of peripheral blood. These receptors came from a human donor with acute or convalescent COVID-19. The donor label of this sample is uncertain.

The V call is TRBV19, the J call TRBJ2-1, with 9 bases aligning to TRBD2. Germline lookup yields CDR1 LNHDA and CDR2 SQIVND (reference sequence). The length of the CDR3 is 16 residues. Trimming removed 1 base from V and 7 bases from J; junction bases left unmatched: 8. The CDR3 nucleotides are TGTGCCAGTAGTATAGCTGGGCGGGGGGGCCTAAATGAGCAGTTCTTC. The encoded protein is CASSIAGRGGLNEQFF.

The V gene is TRBV28, the J gene TRBJ1-2, with TRBD1 matching 9 bases. This CDR3 contains 13 residues. The ends lost 5 bases at V and 4 bases at J; junction bases unmatched: 2. Germline loops: CDR1 MDHEN, CDR2 SYDVKM. DNA for the CDR3: TGTGCCAGCAGTGGACAGGGGACCTATGGCTACACCTTC. Translated, it gives CASSGQGTYGYTF.

The gene calls are TRBV7-2 and TRBJ2-7; TRBD1 might be the D (5 bases). V lost 5 bases and J 0 bases, leaving 11 bases between the germline ends. CDR1 and CDR2 from the germline V gene are SGHTA and FQGNSA. The CDR3 runs to 14 residues. For the CDR3, the DNA is TGTGCCAGCAGCACTTCAGGGTTCTCCTACGAGCAGTACTTC. It codes for CASSTSGFSYEQYF.

V gene TRBV28 combines with J gene TRBJ1-3; 9 bases line up with TRBD1. V was clipped by 2 bases and J by 4 bases; unmatched bases: 9. The CDR3 is 17 residues long. CDR1 MDHEN and CDR2 SYDVKM come from the germline V gene. The CDR3 DNA is TGTGCCAGCAGTTTAAGGATCGATGGGACAGGGGGAAACACCATATATTTT. Translating it yields CASSLRIDGTGGNTIYF. Combining the CDR3 with reference TRBV28 and TRBJ1-3 gives the whole variable domain DVKVTQSSRYLVKRTGEKVFLECVQDMDHENMFWYRQDPGLGLRLIYFSYDVKMKEKGDIPEGYSVSREKKERFSLILESASTNQTSMYLCASSLRIDGTGGNTIYFGEGSWLTVV.

The chain joins TRBV5-5 to TRBJ1-4; D might be TRBD1 (5 bases). CDR1 is SGHKS and CDR2 is YYEKEE in the germline V gene (reference sequence). V shed 4 bases and J shed 1 base, with 11 bases lying between them. The CDR3 has 15 residues. CDR3 in amino acids: CASSPGGLTNEKLFF. In nucleotides, the CDR3 is TGTGCCAGCAGCCCGGGGGGTCTAACTAATGAAAAACTGTTTTTT.

This clone was seen only a few times. V usage is TRBV3-1 (or the pseudogene TRBV3-2) and J usage is TRBJ1-1; TRBD1 aligns across 8 bases. Germline CDR1 LGHDT, CDR2 YNNKEL (reference sequence). The CDR3 consists of 14 residues. With V trimmed by 1 base and J by 7 bases, 5 bases remained unmatched. Written as DNA, the CDR3 is TGTGCCAGCAGCCAAGGTGGGACAGGTTATGAAGCTTTCTTT. Amino acids: CASSQGGTGYEAFF.

This clone was observed a handful of times. CDR3 bases: TGTGCCAGCATTCCACAGGGGGCCCGGACCGGGGAGCTGTTTTTT. It codes for CASIPQGARTGELFF. The V call is TRBV6-5, the J call TRBJ2-2; 9 nucleotides match TRBD1. Trimming cost V 7 bases and J 5 bases; bases outside gene matches: 8. Looked up from germline, CDR1 is MNHEY and CDR2 is SVGAGI. The CDR3 has 15 residues.

The rearrangement joins TRBV6-5 to TRBJ2-7, with 7 bases matching TRBD1. The J segment lost 1 base and the V segment lost 7 bases, leaving 7 bases of the junction unmatched. This CDR3 is 14 amino acids long. The germline CDR1 and CDR2 sequences are MNHEY and SVGAGI. Here the CDR3 reads CASKRTGSSYEQYV. For the CDR3, the DNA is TGTGCCAGCAAAAGGACAGGTTCTTCCTACGAGCAGTACGTC.

This clone was counted once. The chain recombines TRBV30 with TRBJ1-5; 7 bases are a match to TRBD1. Germline V gene lookup returns CDR1 GTSNPN and CDR2 SVGIG (reference sequence). The V and J ends lost 0 bases and 7 bases, in that order; junction bases with no gene match: 9. The CDR3 has 15 amino acids. The CDR3 DNA reads as TGTGCCTGGAGTGTCCAAGGGGGCAGGGGACAGCCCCAGCATTTT. Its translation is CAWSVQGGRGQPQHF.

V usage is TRBV28 and J usage is TRBJ1-6; no definite D call. Trimming shortened V by 0 bases and J by 10 bases, and 16 bases separated the two germline ends. Germline V gives CDR1 MDHEN, CDR2 SYDVKM. The CDR3 sequence is 16 residues long. This CDR3 reads CASSLWELTVRSPLHF. Written as DNA, the CDR3 is TGTGCCAGCAGTTTATGGGAACTGACGGTGCGGTCACCCCTCCACTTT.

This sequence joins TRBV2 and TRBJ2-2, with TRBD1 identical over 7 bases. This CDR3 region has 15 residues. Per the germline V gene, CDR1 is SNHLY and CDR2 is FYNNEI. The V gene end was trimmed by 4 bases and the J gene end by 4 bases; junction bases not matched to a gene: 6. In DNA form, the CDR3 reads TGTGCCAGCAGTGGAGGACAGGTCGGCACCGGGGAGCTGTTTTTT. Protein: CASSGGQVGTGELFF.

V gene TRBV27 combines with J gene TRBJ2-1; TRBD2 matches at 14 bases. There are 15 residues in the CDR3. V shed 2 bases, J shed 10 bases, and the junction held 4 bases outside the gene matches. The germline gives CDR1 MNHEY, CDR2 SMNVEV (reference sequence). The CDR3 reads CASSLPGLAGGEQFF. CDR3 sequence (DNA): TGTGCCAGCAGTTTACCCGGACTAGCGGGGGGCGAGCAGTTCTTC.

The J gene is TRBJ1-3, the V gene TRBV28; 7 bases align to TRBD1. With 11 bases clipped from V and 3 bases from J, the junction kept 10 bases outside the gene matches. CDR1 and CDR2 (germline): MDHEN, SYDVKM. The CDR3 is made up of 14 amino acids. The CDR3 sequence is CASEGAPLGNTIYF. The CDR3 DNA is TGTGCCTCCGAGGGGGCCCCGCTTGGAAACACCATATATTTT.

This clone has a count of ten or more. A junction boundary mismatches the germline segment, possibly from a read error. The chain is built from TRBV7-2 and TRBJ2-7, with 8 positions matching TRBD1. Germline values: CDR1 SGHTA, CDR2 FQGNSA. This CDR3 has 15 residues. CDR3 DNA sequence: TGTGCCAGCAGACCGGCAGGGGGCGCATCCTCCGAGCAGTACTTC. Protein: CASRPAGGASSEQYF.

This chain joins TRBV7-8 and TRBJ2-5; 9 positions match TRBD2. The CDR3 covers 13 residues. The V gene end was trimmed by 4 bases and the J gene end by 4 bases; junction bases not matched to a gene: 1. CDR1 is SGHVS and CDR2 is FQNEAQ in the germline V gene. CDR3 nucleotides: TGTGCCAGCAGCTCGGGACTAGCAGAGACCCAGTACTTC. Its translation is CASSSGLAETQYF. The complete variable domain, with remaining parts taken from reference TRBV7-8 and TRBJ2-5, reads GAGVSQSPRYKVAKRGQDVALRCDPISGHVSLFWYQQALGQGPEFLTYFQNEAQLDKSGLPSDRFFAERPEGSVSTLKIQRTQQEDSAVYLCASSSGLAETQYFGPGTRLLVL.

The gene calls are TRBV19 and TRBJ1-5; 7 positions match TRBD1. The CDR3 runs to 15 residues. CDR1 LNHDA and CDR2 SQIVND come from the germline V gene (reference sequence). V shed 5 bases and J 2 bases; nucleotides not matched to a gene: 6. CDR3 sequence: CASSYTDRGNQPQHF. The CDR3 DNA reads TGTGCCAGTAGTTACACTGACAGGGGCAATCAGCCCCAGCATTTT.

This chain connects TRBV12-3 or TRBV12-4 to TRBJ1-2; D is uncertain. Trimming pared 1 base from V and 2 bases from J, leaving 5 bases between. The CDR3 contains 13 residues. Here the CDR3 DNA reads TGTGCCAGCAGTTTAGGTCGGAACTATGGCTACACCTTC. It encodes CASSLGRNYGYTF.